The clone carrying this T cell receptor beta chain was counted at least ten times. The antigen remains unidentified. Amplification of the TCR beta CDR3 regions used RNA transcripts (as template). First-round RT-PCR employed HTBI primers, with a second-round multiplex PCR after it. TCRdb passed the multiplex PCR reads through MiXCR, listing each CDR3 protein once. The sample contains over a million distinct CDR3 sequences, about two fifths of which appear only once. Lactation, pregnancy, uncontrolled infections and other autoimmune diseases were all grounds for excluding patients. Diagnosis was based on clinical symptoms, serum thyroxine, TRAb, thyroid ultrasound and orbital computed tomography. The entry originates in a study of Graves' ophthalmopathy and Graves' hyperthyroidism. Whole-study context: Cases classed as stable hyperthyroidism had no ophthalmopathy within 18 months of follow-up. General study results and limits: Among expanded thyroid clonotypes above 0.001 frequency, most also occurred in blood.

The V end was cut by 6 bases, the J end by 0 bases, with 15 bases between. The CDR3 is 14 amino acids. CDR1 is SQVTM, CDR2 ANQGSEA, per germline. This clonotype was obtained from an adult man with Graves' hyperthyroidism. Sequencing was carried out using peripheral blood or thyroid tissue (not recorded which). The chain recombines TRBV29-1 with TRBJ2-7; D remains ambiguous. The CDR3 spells CSVLPELSSYEQYF. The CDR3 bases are TGCAGCGTCCTTCCGGAGCTAAGCTCCTACGAGCAGTACTTC.